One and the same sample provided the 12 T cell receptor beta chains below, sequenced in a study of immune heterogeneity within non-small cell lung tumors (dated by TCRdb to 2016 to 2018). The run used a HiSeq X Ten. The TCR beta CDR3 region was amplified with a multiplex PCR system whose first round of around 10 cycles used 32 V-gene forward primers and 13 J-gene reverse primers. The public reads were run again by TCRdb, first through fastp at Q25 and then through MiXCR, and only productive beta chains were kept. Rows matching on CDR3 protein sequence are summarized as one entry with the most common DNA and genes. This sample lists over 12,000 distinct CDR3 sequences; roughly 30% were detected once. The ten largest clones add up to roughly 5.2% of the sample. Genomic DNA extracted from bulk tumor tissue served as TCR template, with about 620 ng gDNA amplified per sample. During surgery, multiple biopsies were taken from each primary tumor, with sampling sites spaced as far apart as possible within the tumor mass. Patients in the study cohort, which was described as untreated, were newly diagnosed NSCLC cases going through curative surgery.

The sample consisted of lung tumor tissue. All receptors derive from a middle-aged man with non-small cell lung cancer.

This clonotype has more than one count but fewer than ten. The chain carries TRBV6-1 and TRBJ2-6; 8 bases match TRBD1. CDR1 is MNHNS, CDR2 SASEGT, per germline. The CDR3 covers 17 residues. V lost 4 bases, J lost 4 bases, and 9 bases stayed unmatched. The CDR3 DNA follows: TGTGCCAGCAGTGCTGGGACAGGCCGTTTGGGGGCCAACGTCCTGACTTTC. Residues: CASSAGTGRLGANVLTF.

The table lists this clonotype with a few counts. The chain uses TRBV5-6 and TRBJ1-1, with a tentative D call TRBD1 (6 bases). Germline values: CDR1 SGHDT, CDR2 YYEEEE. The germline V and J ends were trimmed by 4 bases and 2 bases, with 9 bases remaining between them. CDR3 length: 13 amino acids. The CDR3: CASSKQGNTEAFF. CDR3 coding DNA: TGTGCCAGCAGCAAACAGGGAAACACTGAAGCTTTCTTT.

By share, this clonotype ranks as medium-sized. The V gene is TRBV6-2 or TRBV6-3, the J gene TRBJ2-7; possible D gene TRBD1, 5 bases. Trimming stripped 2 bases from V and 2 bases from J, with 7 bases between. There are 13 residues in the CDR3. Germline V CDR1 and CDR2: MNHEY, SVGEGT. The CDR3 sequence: CASSYDSAYEQYF. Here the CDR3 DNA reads TGTGCCAGCAGTTACGACAGTGCCTACGAGCAGTACTTC.

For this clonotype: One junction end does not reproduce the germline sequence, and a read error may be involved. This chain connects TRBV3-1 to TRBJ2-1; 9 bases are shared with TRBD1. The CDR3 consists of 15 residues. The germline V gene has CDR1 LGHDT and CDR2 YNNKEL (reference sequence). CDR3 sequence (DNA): TGTACCAGCAGCCCACGGGACAGGGACTACAATGAGCAGTTCTTC. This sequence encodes CTSSPRDRDYNEQFF.

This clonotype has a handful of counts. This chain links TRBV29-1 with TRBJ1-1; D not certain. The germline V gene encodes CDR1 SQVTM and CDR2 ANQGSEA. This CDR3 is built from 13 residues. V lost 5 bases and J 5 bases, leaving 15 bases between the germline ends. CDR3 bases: TGCAGCGTTTTCTGGAGTGGCATGACTGAAGCTTTCTTT. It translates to CSVFWSGMTEAFF.

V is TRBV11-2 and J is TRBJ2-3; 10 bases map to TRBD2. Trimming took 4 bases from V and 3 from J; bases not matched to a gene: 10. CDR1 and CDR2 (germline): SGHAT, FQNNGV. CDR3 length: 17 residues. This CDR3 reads CASSWSGTSESTDTQYF. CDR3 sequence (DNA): TGTGCCAGCAGCTGGTCCGGGACTAGCGAGAGTACAGATACGCAGTATTTT.

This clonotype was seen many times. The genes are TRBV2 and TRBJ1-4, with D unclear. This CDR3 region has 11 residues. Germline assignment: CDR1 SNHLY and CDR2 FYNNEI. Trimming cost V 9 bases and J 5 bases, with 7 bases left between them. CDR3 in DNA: TGTGCCAGTACAAGGAATGAAAAACTGTTTTTT. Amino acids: CASTRNEKLFF. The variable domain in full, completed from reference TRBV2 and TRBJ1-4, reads EPEVTQTPSHQVTQMGQEVILRCVPISNHLYFYWYRQILGQKVEFLVSFYNNEISEKSEIFDDQFSVERPDGSNFTLKIRSTKLEDSAMYFCASTRNEKLFFGSGTQLSVL.

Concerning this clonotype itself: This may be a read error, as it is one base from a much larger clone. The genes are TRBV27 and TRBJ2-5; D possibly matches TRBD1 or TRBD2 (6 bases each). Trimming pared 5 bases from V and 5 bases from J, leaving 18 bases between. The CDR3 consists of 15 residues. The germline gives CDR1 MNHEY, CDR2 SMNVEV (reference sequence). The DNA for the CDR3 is TGTGCCAGCAGTCTTAGCGTGAGAGGGGGGGAGACCCAGTACTTC. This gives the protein CASSLSVRGGETQYF.

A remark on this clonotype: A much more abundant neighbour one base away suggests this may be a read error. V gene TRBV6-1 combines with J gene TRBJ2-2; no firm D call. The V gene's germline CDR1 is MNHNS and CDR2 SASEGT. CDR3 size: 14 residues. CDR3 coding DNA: TGTGCCAGCAGCGGACCTACAAACACCTGGGAGCTGTTTTTT. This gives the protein CASSGPTNTWELFF.

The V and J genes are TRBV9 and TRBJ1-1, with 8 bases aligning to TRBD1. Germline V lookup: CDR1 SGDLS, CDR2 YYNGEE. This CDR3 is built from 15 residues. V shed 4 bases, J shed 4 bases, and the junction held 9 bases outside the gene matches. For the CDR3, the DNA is TGTGCCAGCAGCCCCCCGACAGGGGAGGGCACTGAAGCTTTCTTT. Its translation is CASSPPTGEGTEAFF.

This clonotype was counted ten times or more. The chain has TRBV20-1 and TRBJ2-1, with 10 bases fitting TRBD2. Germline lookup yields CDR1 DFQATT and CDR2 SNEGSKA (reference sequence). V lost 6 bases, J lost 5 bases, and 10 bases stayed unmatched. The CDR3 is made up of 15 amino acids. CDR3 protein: CSAPTLAGVHNEQFF. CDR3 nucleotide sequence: TGCAGTGCACCTACTCTAGCGGGAGTCCACAATGAGCAGTTCTTC.

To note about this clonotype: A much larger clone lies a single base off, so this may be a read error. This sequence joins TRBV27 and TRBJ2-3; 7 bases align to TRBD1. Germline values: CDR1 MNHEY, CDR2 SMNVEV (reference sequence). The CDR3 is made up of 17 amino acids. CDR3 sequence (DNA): TGTGCCATCAGTTTATGGAGGTCGACAGGGATGCCAGATACGCAGTATTTT. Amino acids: CAISLWRSTGMPDTQYF.